This TCR beta chain derives from a study of T cells in Graves' hyperthyroidism and ophthalmopathy. This CDR3 contains 14 residues. Trimming pared 7 bases from V and 5 bases from J, leaving 12 bases between. CDR1 and CDR2 from the germline V gene are SNHLY and FYNNEI. Amplified TCR beta CDR3 regions derived from RNA transcripts. Initially, a first-round RT-PCR of the TCR CDR3 employed the HTBI primer set. TCRdb passed the multiplex PCR reads through MiXCR, listing each CDR3 protein once. The sample consists of more than 500,000 distinct CDR3 sequences, around 13% of them appearing once. The study, taken as a whole, reports: Also found in blood were most expanded thyroid clonotypes above 0.001. The model anticipated ophthalmopathy a median around 6 months pre-onset.

This clonotype appeared many times. The antigen is undetermined. Input material: blood. This chain links TRBV2 with TRBJ2-6, with a weak D call TRBD1 (6 bases). The receptor was derived from a woman in her thirties or forties with Graves' hyperthyroidism. The CDR3 region is CASTEGGRANVLTF. The CDR3 DNA sequence: TGTGCCAGCACCGAAGGGGGAAGGGCCAACGTCCTGACTTTC.